Each of the 18 T cell receptor beta chains below was sequenced from the same sample in a study of radiation and T cells in renal cell carcinoma. Time point given: baseline pretreatment blood. Regarding treatment: 15 Gy SBRT to primary tumor, nephrectomy 4 weeks later. Sequenced by immunoSEQ multiplex PCR; TCRdb stores in-frame clones only, minus some. Of over 45,000 clones detected, 65% to 80% appear once; the ten largest clones hold approximately 7%. Sequenced here: blood, sampled from a patient whose treatment included radiotherapy and nephrectomy. The source of these receptors is a man aged 55 to 69 with renal cell carcinoma.

This clone was seen just once. V and J are TRBV2 and TRBJ2-5; TRBD2 might be the D (6 bases). Trimming stripped 7 bases from V and 6 bases from J, with 15 bases between. Germline V gene sequence: CDR1 SNHLY, CDR2 FYNNEI. This CDR3 comprises 13 residues. CDR3 amino acids: CASILAPGKTQYF. The DNA of the CDR3 is TGTGCCAGCATACTAGCCCCGGGGAAGACCCAGTACTTC.

This clone has a handful of counts. The chain carries TRBV15 and TRBJ2-1; D not certain. CDR3 size: 13 residues. V shed 0 bases and J shed 10 bases, with 10 bases lying between them. Per germline, CDR1 LNHNV and CDR2 YYDKDF (reference sequence). CDR3 loop: CATSRDIGLEQFF. The CDR3 DNA is TGTGCCACCAGCAGAGATATAGGTCTCGAGCAGTTCTTC. The whole variable domain, filled in from reference TRBV15 and TRBJ2-1, reads DAMVIQNPRYQVTQFGKPVTLSCSQTLNHNVMYWYQQKSSQAPKLLFHYYDKDFNNEADTPDNFQSRRPNTSFCFLDIRSPGLGDTAMYLCATSRDIGLEQFFGPGTRLTVL.

This chain links TRBV7-9 with TRBJ2-5, with a tentative D call TRBD1 (6 bases). The CDR3 is 14 amino acids. CDR1 SEHNR and CDR2 FQNEAQ come from the germline V gene (reference sequence). The V end lost 1 base, the J end lost 5 bases, and 11 bases lay between the germline ends. The CDR3 nucleotides read TGTGCCAGCAGCTTAGGTGTGGGGGCGGAGACCCAGTACTTC. Amino acid sequence: CASSLGVGAETQYF. The variable domain in full, with the rest retrieved from reference TRBV7-9 and TRBJ2-5, is DTGVSQNPRHKITKRGQNVTFRCDPISEHNRLYWYRQTLGQGPEFLTYFQNEAQLEKSRLLSDRFSAERPKGSFSTLEIQRTEQGDSAMYLCASSLGVGAETQYFGPGTRLLVL.

The chain links TRBV18 to TRBJ1-3; possibly TRBD1 for D (5 bases). The CDR3 is 19 amino acids. Germline assignment: CDR1 KGHSH and CDR2 LQKENI. Trimming took 0 bases from V and 3 from J, leaving 21 bases between them. The CDR3 loop reads CASSPPNLATVGLGNTIYF. CDR3 bases: TGTGCCAGCTCACCACCGAATCTAGCGACGGTGGGACTTGGAAACACCATATATTTT.

V usage is TRBV11-2 and J usage is TRBJ2-6, with TRBD2 identical over 8 bases. The germline V gene has CDR1 SGHAT and CDR2 FQNNGV. Trimming at V came to 6 bases and at J to 3 bases, leaving 13 bases not matched to a gene. The CDR3 loop spans 18 amino acids. In nucleotides, the CDR3 is TGTGCCAGCAGACCCCGCCAGGCTAGCGGGTATGGGGCCAACGTCCTGACTTTC. Residues: CASRPRQASGYGANVLTF.

This clone was picked up one time. J is TRBJ1-3 and V is TRBV9; D call uncertain. Trimming cost V 0 bases and J 4 bases, with 20 bases left between them. The CDR3 has 18 amino acids. Per germline, CDR1 SGDLS and CDR2 YYNGEE. CDR3 bases: TGTGCCAGCAGCGTAGGGGCTATGTCCGGGGTATCCGGAAACACCATATATTTT. Residues: CASSVGAMSGVSGNTIYF.

V gene TRBV25-1 combines with J gene TRBJ1-4; TRBD1 matches at 7 bases. This CDR3 spans 12 amino acids. The germline CDR1 and CDR2 sequences are MGHDK and SYGVNS. Losses at the gene ends were 7 bases for V and 5 bases for J; bases not matched to a gene: 1. The CDR3: CASTGQNEKLFF. The CDR3 coding sequence is TGTGCCAGCACGGGACAGAATGAAAAACTGTTTTTT.

A single count supports this clone. J is TRBJ1-4 and V is TRBV2; unclear D gene. CDR1 SNHLY and CDR2 FYNNEI come from the germline V gene. This CDR3 has 14 amino acids. V lost 3 bases to trimming and J lost 5 bases, with 10 bases between them. CDR3 residues: CASSDEGYNEKLFF. The DNA for the CDR3 is TGTGCCAGCAGTGACGAGGGTTACAATGAAAAACTGTTTTTT.

The CDR3 DNA sequence: TGTGCCAGCAGCTTTAATGAAAGGGATGAGCAGTTCTTC. Protein: CASSFNERDEQFF. V usage is TRBV7-9 and J usage is TRBJ2-1; D is ambiguous. Germline assignment: CDR1 SEHNR and CDR2 FQNEAQ (reference sequence). This CDR3 contains 13 residues. V was cut by 3 bases and J by 8 bases, with 11 bases left in between. The variable domain in full, with the rest retrieved from reference TRBV7-9 and TRBJ2-1, is DTGVSQNPRHKITKRGQNVTFRCDPISEHNRLYWYRQTLGQGPEFLTYFQNEAQLEKSRLLSDRFSAERPKGSFSTLEIQRTEQGDSAMYLCASSFNERDEQFFGPGTRLTVL.

The V gene is TRBV30, the J gene TRBJ2-3; D is unclear. The CDR3 is made up of 12 amino acids. The germline CDR1 and CDR2 sequences are GTSNPN and SVGIG (reference sequence). The germline V and J ends were trimmed by 2 bases and 2 bases, with 5 bases remaining between them. CDR3 DNA sequence: TGTGCCTGGAGTCCTAACACAGATACGCAGTATTTT. Translation gives CAWSPNTDTQYF.

The rearrangement joins TRBV13 to TRBJ2-7, with 8 bases that match TRBD2. The CDR3 has 13 residues. J lost 7 bases, V lost 6 bases, and 8 bases had no gene match. The V gene's germline CDR1 is PRHDT and CDR2 FYEKMQ (reference sequence). The CDR3 loop is CASRPGLAGEQYF. CDR3 coding DNA: TGTGCCAGCAGACCCGGACTAGCTGGGGAGCAGTACTTC. The entire variable domain, with the rest obtained from reference TRBV13 and TRBJ2-7, is as follows: AAGVIQSPRHLIKEKRETATLKCYPIPRHDTVYWYQQGPGQDPQFLISFYEKMQSDKGSIPDRFSAQQFSDYHSELNMSSLELGDSALYFCASRPGLAGEQYFGPGTRLTVT.

This clone was counted only a few times. The gene calls are TRBV7-2 and TRBJ1-5; D gene unclear. The CDR3 has 12 amino acids. V lost 1 base, J lost 11 bases, and 9 bases lay in between. Germline V gives CDR1 SGHTA, CDR2 FQGNSA. The CDR3 nucleotides read TGTGCCAGCAGCTTAGTGGGTGGGGCCCAGCATTTT. Translated: CASSLVGGAQHF.

The chain employs TRBV7-9 and TRBJ1-1; D possibly corresponds to TRBD1 (6 bases). The germline gives CDR1 SEHNR, CDR2 FQNEAQ (reference sequence). Trimming left V 2 bases short and J 2 bases short, with 15 bases between. This CDR3 has 16 amino acids. The CDR3 bases are TGTGCCAGCAGCTTACCCCAGGGGTGGGGAAACACTGAAGCTTTCTTT. Its translation is CASSLPQGWGNTEAFF.

The chain is built from TRBV14 and TRBJ1-2, with D possibly being TRBD1 (6 bases). There are 13 residues in the CDR3. The V gene lost 6 bases and the J gene lost 2 bases, with 10 bases spanning the gap. Germline V CDR1 and CDR2: SGHDN, FVKESK. CDR3 amino acids: CASSLTGNYGYTF. CDR3 nucleotides: TGTGCCAGCAGTTTAACAGGGAACTATGGCTACACCTTC. The whole variable domain, filled in from reference TRBV14 and TRBJ1-2, reads EAGVTQFPSHSVIEKGQTVTLRCDPISGHDNLYWYRRVMGKEIKFLLHFVKESKQDESGMPNNRFLAERTGGTYSTLKVQPAELEDSGVYFCASSLTGNYGYTFGSGTRLTVV.

V usage is TRBV7-2 and J usage is TRBJ1-1, with a tentative D call TRBD1 (5 bases). Germline values: CDR1 SGHTA, CDR2 FQGNSA. The CDR3 consists of 14 residues. With 1 base removed from V and 10 bases from J, the gap between germline ends came to 16 bases. CDR3 bases: TGTGCCAGCAGCTTAGAGGGAGGAACAGGTCCAGCTTTCTTT. Translation: CASSLEGGTGPAFF.

This sequence joins TRBV7-6 and TRBJ1-4, with D possibly TRBD1 on 5 matching bases. Trimming left V 1 base short and J 11 bases short, with 17 bases between. Germline CDR1 reads SGHVS; CDR2 reads FNYEAQ. The CDR3 runs 15 residues. The CDR3 DNA sequence: TGTGCCAGCAGCTTAGAGCCGGGGGAACGCGTGAAACTGTTTTTT. Its protein product is CASSLEPGERVKLFF.

The rearrangement joins TRBV19 to TRBJ1-4; TRBD1 aligns across 9 bases. Germline loops: CDR1 LNHDA, CDR2 SQIVND (reference sequence). The CDR3 length is 16 residues. V was pared by 5 bases and J by 1 base, with 5 bases of the junction left unmatched. The CDR3 bases are TGTGCCAGTAGTTACCTGGGACAGGGAACTAATGAAAAACTGTTTTTT. Translated, it gives CASSYLGQGTNEKLFF.

V is TRBV7-9 and J is TRBJ2-5; 11 bases line up with TRBD2. The V segment lost 1 base and the J segment 1 base; nucleotides outside the gene matches: 5. This CDR3 has 17 residues. The V gene's germline CDR1 is SEHNR and CDR2 FQNEAQ (reference sequence). This chain's CDR3 is CASSLGWGTSGQETQYF. CDR3 in DNA: TGTGCCAGCAGCTTAGGGTGGGGGACTAGCGGCCAAGAGACCCAGTACTTC.